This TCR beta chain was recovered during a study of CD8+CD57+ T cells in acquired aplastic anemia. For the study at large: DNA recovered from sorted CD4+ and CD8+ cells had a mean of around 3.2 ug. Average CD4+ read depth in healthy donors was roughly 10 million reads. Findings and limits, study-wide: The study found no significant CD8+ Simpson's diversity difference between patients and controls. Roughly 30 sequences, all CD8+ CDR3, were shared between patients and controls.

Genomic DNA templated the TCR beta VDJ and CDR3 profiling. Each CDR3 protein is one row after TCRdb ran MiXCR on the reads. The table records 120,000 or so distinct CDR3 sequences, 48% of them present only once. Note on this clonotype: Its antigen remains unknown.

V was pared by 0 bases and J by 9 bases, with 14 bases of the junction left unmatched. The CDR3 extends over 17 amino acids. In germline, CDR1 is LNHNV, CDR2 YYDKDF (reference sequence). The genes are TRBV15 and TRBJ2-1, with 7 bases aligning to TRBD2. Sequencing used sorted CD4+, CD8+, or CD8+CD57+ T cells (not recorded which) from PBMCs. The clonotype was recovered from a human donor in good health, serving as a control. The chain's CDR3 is CATSRDPSGAFFAEQFF. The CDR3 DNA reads TGTGCCACCAGCAGAGATCCTAGCGGTGCCTTTTTTGCTGAGCAGTTCTTC.